This T cell receptor beta chain is drawn from a study of OX40 agonist ivuxolimab in advanced cancers. The CDR3 length is 13 residues. CDR1 and CDR2 from the germline V gene are SGHDT and YYEEEE. The V and J ends lost 0 bases and 4 bases respectively, with 5 bases between them. Sequencing was performed with immunoSEQ multiplex PCR; in TCRdb, only in-frame clones are kept and a portion is missing. The sample lists tens of thousands of clones, 75% to 90% occurring once. Sequenced material: CD4+ or CD8+ T cells sorted from blood, taken in a trial of the OX40 agonist ivuxolimab. The clonotype was recovered from an adult with an advanced solid tumor such as melanoma, head and neck, liver or kidney cancer. The J gene is TRBJ2-4, the V gene TRBV5-6, with D perhaps TRBD2 (5 bases). CDR3 in amino acids: CASSLGLKNIQYF. CDR3 bases: TGTGCCAGCAGCTTGGGACTAAAAAACATTCAGTACTTC. Combining the CDR3 with reference TRBV5-6 and TRBJ2-4 gives the whole variable domain DAGVTQSPTHLIKTRGQQVTLRCSPKSGHDTVSWYQQALGQGPQFIFQYYEEEERQRGNFPDRFSGHQFPNYSSELNVNALLLGDSALYLCASSLGLKNIQYFGAGTRLSVL.